This TCR beta chain was identified in a study of T cell responses to AZD1222 COVID-19 vaccine. Study as a whole: Some second doses came at about 4 weeks and others at about 12 weeks; these were pooled. Overall study results and limits: Repertoire sampling occurred only after the peak T cell response. In a largely white British group with more females than males, clonal diversity was possibly underestimated. Unmutated variant regions are reportedly targeted by nearly half of spike-specific TCRs.

Using immunoSEQ multiplex PCR, the repertoire was profiled, and TCRdb retains in-frame clones only, with some absent. This sample yields roughly 170,000 clones, of which 70% to 90% are seen a single time; approximately 0.5% belongs to the top ten. The CDR3 has 12 residues. Deletions cut 6 bases from V and 7 bases from J, with 9 bases between. Germline V gives CDR1 KGHSH, CDR2 LQKENI. Note on this clone: Its specificity is not known.

Source: peripheral blood, taken on day 0 of AZD1222 vaccination. This chain uses TRBV18 with TRBJ1-4, with no clear D. This TCR was recovered from an adult in good health. The DNA for the CDR3 is TGTGCCAGCTCGCTCGCAGGTGAAAAACTGTTTTTT. The encoded protein is CASSLAGEKLFF.